Shown below are 22 T cell receptor beta chains from a single sample sequenced in a study of long-term antiretroviral therapy in people with HIV. Survey level was the resolution at which the v3.0 immunoSEQ assay ran. The repertoire was sequenced with immunoSEQ multiplex PCR; TCRdb's copy has only in-frame clones and lacks some. The table includes roughly 20,000 clones, approximately 80% detected once. This specimen consisted of unsorted PBMCs, obtained roughly 4 years after starting antiretroviral therapy. The receptors shown here come from a young man with HIV.

The chain has TRBV7-9 and TRBJ2-5; D is possibly TRBD1 (8 bases). Germline V gene lookup returns CDR1 SEHNR and CDR2 FQNEAQ (reference sequence). The CDR3 is 16 amino acids. V was shortened by 5 bases and J by 9 bases, with 25 bases between the two germline ends. In nucleotides, the CDR3 is TGTGCCAGCAGCCTGGACAGGGAGGGTCCCCCCTATGCCCAGTACTTC. Its translation: CASSLDREGPPYAQYF.

The CDR3 DNA is TGTGCCAGCAGTCCCGGGACATCTCAAGAGACCCAGTACTTC. Translation gives CASSPGTSQETQYF. The chain joins TRBV27 to TRBJ2-5; tentatively, D is TRBD1 (6 bases). This CDR3 contains 14 residues. V was pared by 5 bases and J by 2 bases, with 12 bases between. The germline V gene encodes CDR1 MNHEY and CDR2 SMNVEV (reference sequence).

This clone occurred a few times. The chain is built from TRBV6-1 and TRBJ2-7, with a possible D match to TRBD2 (6 bases). V dropped 4 bases and J dropped 5 bases, with 18 bases sitting between them. Germline V gene sequence: CDR1 MNHNS, CDR2 SASEGT. The CDR3 runs 15 residues. The CDR3 coding sequence is TGTGCCAGCAGTGGATCCGGTCAGGGAGGCCACGAGCAGTACTTC. It specifies CASSGSGQGGHEQYF.

J is TRBJ2-7 and V is TRBV2; D is unclear. CDR1 is SNHLY, CDR2 FYNNEI, per germline. The CDR3 covers 13 residues. V was clipped by 4 bases and J by 0 bases, with 7 bases between them. Here the CDR3 DNA reads TGTGCCAGCAGTGTGGGGTCCTCCTACGAGCAGTACTTC. Its translation is CASSVGSSYEQYF.

V gene TRBV6-6 combines with J gene TRBJ1-4; no firm D call. The CDR3 is made up of 13 amino acids. Trimming took 5 bases from V and 2 from J, leaving 6 bases between them. The germline gives CDR1 MNHNY, CDR2 SVGAGI (reference sequence). Written as DNA, the CDR3 is TGTGCCAGCAGTAGACGGACTAATGAAAAACTGTTTTTT. The encoded protein is CASSRRTNEKLFF.

Written as DNA, the CDR3 is TGTGCCAGCAGTGAACCGAGATTGGTGGTCGTAGATACGCAGTATTTT. Amino acids: CASSEPRLVVVDTQYF. The chain recombines TRBV6-1 with TRBJ2-3; D uncertain. The CDR3 consists of 16 residues. The germline V gene encodes CDR1 MNHNS and CDR2 SASEGT. Trimming stripped 2 bases from V and 5 bases from J, with 17 bases between.

CDR3 in amino acids: CATSGNLITVRFRTSLIYGYTF. CDR3 bases: TGTGCCACCAGCGGGAACCTGATCACAGTGCGCTTTCGTACCTCCCTGATCTATGGCTACACCTTC. This chain links TRBV15 with TRBJ1-2; D unresolved. The germline V and J ends were trimmed by 5 bases and 4 bases, with 38 bases remaining between them. The CDR3 covers 22 residues. Germline V CDR1 and CDR2: LNHNV, YYDKDF (reference sequence).

This clone was seen only a few times. The V and J genes are TRBV7-8 and TRBJ2-7; no reliable D call. V lost 6 bases to trimming and J lost 2 bases, with 11 bases between them. The germline CDR1 and CDR2 sequences are SGHVS and FQNEAQ. This CDR3 spans 13 amino acids. The CDR3 DNA is TGTGCCAGCAGTAAAGAGGTGACCTACGAGCAGTACTTC. It specifies CASSKEVTYEQYF.

V usage is TRBV9 and J usage is TRBJ2-3, with D possibly TRBD1 on 6 matching bases. The CDR3 consists of 15 residues. V lost 3 bases, J lost 2 bases, and 13 bases lay in between. Germline V gene lookup returns CDR1 SGDLS and CDR2 YYNGEE. CDR3 loop: CASSAGVTPTDTQYF. The CDR3 DNA reads as TGTGCCAGCAGCGCAGGGGTTACTCCCACAGATACGCAGTATTTT.

The table lists this clone with a few counts. The CDR3: CASSGGDSPLHF. In nucleotides, the CDR3 is TGCGCCAGCAGTGGCGGGGATTCACCCCTCCACTTT. The V gene is TRBV10-1, the J gene TRBJ1-6, with unresolved D. CDR3 size: 12 residues. The germline V and J ends were trimmed by 4 bases and 8 bases, with 6 bases remaining between them. Germline-derived CDR1 and CDR2 are WNHNN and SYGVQD (reference sequence).

The J gene is TRBJ1-1, the V gene TRBV5-1; 10 nucleotides agree with TRBD1. The CDR3 contains 18 residues. The V gene's germline CDR1 is SGHRS and CDR2 YFSETQ. Trimming at V came to 3 bases and at J to 0 bases, leaving 11 bases not matched to a gene. CDR3 loop: CASSSPKMTGGLNTEAFF. In nucleotides, the CDR3 is TGCGCCAGCAGCTCGCCGAAGATGACAGGGGGCTTGAACACTGAAGCTTTCTTT.

Remarks on this clone: Germline is not matched at one junction end, which may reflect a read error. The chain employs TRBV30 and TRBJ2-3; 9 positions agree with TRBD2. Germline V gives CDR1 GTSNPN, CDR2 SVGIG (reference sequence). There are 12 residues in the CDR3. This CDR3 reads CAWSRPSGARDF. CDR3 bases: TGTGCCTGGAGCCGTCCTAGCGGGGCGCGGGATTTT.

V is TRBV19 and J is TRBJ2-5; D may correspond to TRBD1 or TRBD2 (5 bases each). This CDR3 region has 13 residues. Germline loops: CDR1 LNHDA, CDR2 SQIVND (reference sequence). Trimming removed 3 bases from V and 5 bases from J, with 10 bases in between. The CDR3 DNA sequence: TGTGCCAGTAGTATGTCCGGGACCGAGACCCAGTACTTC. It yields the protein CASSMSGTETQYF. The full variable domain, rest sourced from reference TRBV19 and TRBJ2-5, is DGGITQSPKYLFRKEGQNVTLSCEQNLNHDAMYWYRQDPGQGLRLIYYSQIVNDFQKGDIAEGYSVSREKKESFPLTVTSAQKNPTAFYLCASSMSGTETQYFGPGTRLLVL.

The chain links TRBV9 to TRBJ2-5; a possible D gene is TRBD2 (6 bases). Germline-derived CDR1 and CDR2 are SGDLS and YYNGEE. The germline V and J ends were trimmed by 4 bases and 1 base, with 11 bases remaining between them. The CDR3 extends over 14 amino acids. Here the CDR3 reads CASSTRGFQETQYF. The DNA for the CDR3 is TGTGCCAGCAGCACCCGGGGGTTCCAAGAGACCCAGTACTTC.

The J gene is TRBJ2-7, the V gene TRBV11-2; D may be TRBD1 (8 bases). Germline CDR1 and CDR2: SGHAT and FQNNGV. The CDR3 is made up of 13 amino acids. Trimming removed 5 bases at V and 6 bases at J, with 14 bases between. The CDR3 coding sequence is TGTGCCAGCAGCCTGACAGGGGAGGGCGAGCAGTACGTC. The encoded protein is CASSLTGEGEQYV.

The chain has TRBV6-1 and TRBJ2-4; maybe TRBD2 (6 bases). Trimming took off 1 base at V and 1 base at J, with 14 bases between the two ends. CDR3 length: 17 residues. Germline CDR1 reads MNHNS; CDR2 reads SASEGT. CDR3: CASSEEGGSGAKNIQYF. The CDR3 region has the DNA TGTGCCAGCAGTGAAGAGGGTGGAAGCGGGGCCAAAAACATTCAGTACTTC.

The chain carries TRBV7-9 and TRBJ1-1, with 10 bases identical to TRBD1. Germline loops: CDR1 SEHNR, CDR2 FQNEAQ (reference sequence). The CDR3 sequence is 13 residues long. J was trimmed by 5 bases and V by 8 bases; bases with no gene match: 5. The chain's CDR3 is CASGGQGGTEAFF. In DNA, the CDR3 is TGTGCCAGCGGCGGACAGGGGGGGACTGAAGCTTTCTTT.

V and J are TRBV30 and TRBJ1-1; D is unclear. V was cut by 3 bases and J by 1 base, with 9 bases left in between. In germline, CDR1 is GTSNPN, CDR2 SVGIG (reference sequence). The CDR3 is made up of 13 amino acids. The CDR3 DNA sequence: TGTGCCTGGAGGGGTCGACAGAACACTGAAGCTTTCTTT. This sequence encodes CAWRGRQNTEAFF.

This chain links TRBV6-1 with TRBJ1-5; D is undetermined. Germline V gene lookup returns CDR1 MNHNS and CDR2 SASEGT. This CDR3 comprises 16 residues. V lost 2 bases to trimming and J lost 0 bases, with 11 bases between them. The CDR3 sequence: CASSERRSLSNQPQHF. In nucleotides, the CDR3 is TGTGCCAGCAGTGAAAGGAGGTCACTTAGCAATCAGCCCCAGCATTTT.

V usage is TRBV6-5 and J usage is TRBJ1-1; tentative D call: TRBD1 (6 bases). Germline V CDR1 and CDR2: MNHEY, SVGAGI. There are 15 residues in the CDR3. The V and J ends lost 5 bases and 0 bases respectively, with 13 bases between them. CDR3 coding DNA: TGTGCCAGCAGTAGGGGAGGACAGTTGAACACTGAAGCTTTCTTT. It yields the protein CASSRGGQLNTEAFF.

V is TRBV19 and J is TRBJ2-3; no reliable D call. The germline V and J ends were trimmed by 3 bases and 3 bases, with 7 bases remaining between them. Germline CDR1 and CDR2: LNHDA and SQIVND (reference sequence). The CDR3 runs 13 residues. CDR3 sequence (DNA): TGTGCCAGTAGTATCCAGCTGACAGATACGCAGTATTTT. Protein sequence: CASSIQLTDTQYF.

V gene TRBV5-8 combines with J gene TRBJ1-3; D gene uncertain. The CDR3 consists of 13 residues. Germline V CDR1 and CDR2: SGHTS, YDEGEE. Trimming took 5 bases from V and 1 from J, leaving 7 bases between them. CDR3 sequence reads: CASSEESGNTIYF. Here the CDR3 DNA reads TGTGCCAGCAGTGAGGAGTCTGGAAACACCATATATTTT.